Listed below are T cell receptor beta chains from one sample, sequenced in a study of beta chain features in type 1 diabetes. Clones were read by immunoSEQ multiplex PCR, and TCRdb kept only the in-frame ones, dropping some. The table includes some 500,000 clones, approximately 10% detected once. The specimen was naive CD4+ T cells from blood. Receptor source: a woman aged 18-35 years in good health. The CDR3 runs from the conserved cysteine through the conserved F or W. D genes are given only for firm matches. A clone size is listed for some rows: how often the clone was seen (once, few, many), or a class if it is expanded.

V gene	clone size	J gene	D gene	CDR3 protein	CDR3 DNA
TRBV5-1	.	TRBJ1-4	TRBD1	CASSLTGTDEKLFF	TGCGCCAGCAGCTTGACCGGGACAGATGAAAAACTGTTTTTT
TRBV5-1	.	TRBJ2-5	.	CASSSGRWETQYF	TGCGCCAGCAGCTCCGGGCGATGGGAGACCCAGTACTTC
TRBV6-1	few	TRBJ2-1	.	CASSEASRGDEQFF	TGTGCCAGCAGTGAAGCGAGCCGGGGCGATGAGCAGTTCTTC
TRBV29-1	few	TRBJ2-5	TRBD2	CSVKTSGRETQYF	TGCAGCGTTAAGACTAGCGGGAGAGAGACCCAGTACTTC
TRBV27	.	TRBJ2-6	TRBD1	CASGSRDRGYSGANVLTF	TGTGCCAGCGGCTCCCGGGACAGGGGATACTCTGGGGCCAACGTCCTGACTTTC
TRBV7-9	.	TRBJ1-1	TRBD1	CASRPQGDTEAFF	TGTGCCAGCCGGCCACAGGGGGACACTGAAGCTTTCTTT
TRBV4-3	.	TRBJ2-7	.	CASSQGLSYEQYF	TGCGCCAGCAGCCAAGGGCTCTCCTACGAGCAGTACTTC
TRBV5-1	.	TRBJ2-1	.	CASSLRVSGNEQFF	TGCGCCAGCAGCCTCAGGGTTTCAGGGAATGAGCAGTTCTTC
TRBV11-3	.	TRBJ2-7	TRBD1	CASSLGGSQGVYEQYF	TGTGCCAGCAGCTTAGGGGGCTCTCAGGGGGTCTACGAGCAGTACTTC
TRBV2	.	TRBJ1-2	.	CARIQGSNYGYTF	TGTGCCAGAATCCAGGGCTCTAACTATGGCTACACCTTC
TRBV9	.	TRBJ2-5	TRBD1	CASSADRGQETQYF	TGTGCCAGCAGCGCGGACAGGGGCCAAGAGACCCAGTACTTC
TRBV7-2	few	TRBJ2-3	TRBD2	CASRAGTRTDTQYF	TGTGCCAGCCGAGCGGGGACCCGCACAGATACGCAGTATTTT
TRBV2	.	TRBJ1-6	.	CASMPGVDSPLHF	TGTGCCAGCATGCCAGGGGTGGATTCACCCCTCCACTTT
TRBV7-3	few	TRBJ2-6	.	CASSLGISGANVLTF	TGTGCCAGCAGCTTAGGGATCTCTGGGGCCAACGTCCTGACTTTC
TRBV7-9	.	TRBJ1-2	.	CASSLTSRGYTF	TGTGCCAGCAGCCTTACGTCGAGAGGCTACACCTTC
TRBV4-3	few	TRBJ1-2	.	CASSQDSGARGYTF	TGCGCCAGCAGCCAAGATTCAGGGGCGCGAGGCTACACCTTC
TRBV23-1	many	TRBJ1-1	.	CASSQSSGCTEAFF	TGCGCCAGCAGTCAATCGAGCGGCTGCACTGAAGCTTTCTTT
TRBV25-1	.	TRBJ1-2	.	CASTRGGPNYGYTF	TGTGCCAGCACCAGGGGAGGGCCCAACTATGGCTACACCTTC
TRBV28	few	TRBJ1-5	TRBD1	CASFRTGSGNQPQHF	TGTGCCAGCTTTCGGACAGGGAGCGGCAATCAGCCCCAGCATTTT
TRBV29-1	.	TRBJ2-1	TRBD1	CSGTGAVSYNEQFF	TGCAGCGGCACAGGGGCTGTGTCCTACAATGAGCAGTTCTTC
TRBV4-1	.	TRBJ2-1	TRBD1	CASSQGLQGQYNEQFF	TGCGCCAGCAGCCAAGGACTACAGGGGCAATACAATGAGCAGTTCTTC
TRBV7-2	few	TRBJ2-1	.	CASSLGGGQFF	TGTGCCAGCAGCTTAGGAGGGGGGCAGTTCTTC
TRBV7-9	.	TRBJ2-4	.	CASSLRTAVSAKNIQYF	TGTGCCAGCAGCCTACGGACCGCGGTCTCGGCCAAAAACATTCAGTACTTC
TRBV5-6	.	TRBJ2-5	TRBD2	CASSLGLSSGRGFGETQYF	TGTGCCAGCAGCTTGGGGTTATCTAGCGGGAGAGGATTTGGAGAGACCCAGTACTTC
TRBV14	few	TRBJ2-2	.	CASSQVGGTGELFF	TGTGCCAGCAGCCAAGTTGGGGGCACCGGGGAGCTGTTTTTT
TRBV10-3	.	TRBJ1-4	TRBD1	CAISRGTGNEKLFF	TGTGCCATCAGCCGAGGGACAGGGAATGAAAAACTGTTTTTT
TRBV18	.	TRBJ1-5	TRBD1	CASSPRGRGQPQHF	TGTGCCAGCTCACCCAGGGGGCGCGGTCAGCCCCAGCATTTT
TRBV19	.	TRBJ1-1	.	CASSMKDSEAFF	TGTGCCAGTAGTATGAAGGACTCTGAAGCTTTCTTT
TRBV7-2	.	TRBJ2-5	.	CASSLEGPTLGTQYF	TGTGCCAGCAGCCTCGAGGGACCGACTTTGGGCACCCAGTACTTC
TRBV6-6	.	TRBJ2-7	.	CASRVDYEQYF	TGTGCCAGCAGGGTAGATTACGAGCAGTACTTC
TRBV27	few	TRBJ2-5	.	CASSLWRSETQYF	TGTGCCAGCAGTTTATGGCGTAGCGAGACCCAGTACTTC
TRBV5-1	.	TRBJ2-5	.	CASSRDVNQETQYF	TGCGCCAGCAGCAGGGACGTTAACCAAGAGACCCAGTACTTC
TRBV20-1	.	TRBJ2-3	.	CSARATDTQYF	TGCAGTGCTAGGGCCACAGATACGCAGTATTTT
TRBV2	.	TRBJ1-2	.	CASSDRNYGYTF	TGTGCCAGCAGCGATAGGAACTATGGCTACACCTTC
TRBV18	few	TRBJ1-6	.	CASSPASEGAGSPLHF	TGTGCCAGCTCACCAGCGAGTGAAGGGGCAGGATCACCCCTCCACTTT
TRBV9	few	TRBJ1-4	.	CASSVGRGNPEKLFF	TGTGCCAGCAGCGTAGGTAGGGGAAATCCTGAAAAACTGTTTTTT
TRBV4-2	.	TRBJ2-1	.	CASSQVLETGSSNEQFF	TGTGCCAGCAGCCAAGTCCTAGAGACAGGTTCTTCCAATGAGCAGTTCTTC
TRBV5-4	few	TRBJ2-3	TRBD1	CASSLAVGQGGTQYF	TGTGCCAGCAGCTTGGCCGTAGGACAGGGGGGTACGCAGTATTTT
TRBV27	few	TRBJ2-5	.	CASSSALRETQYF	TGTGCCAGCAGTTCCGCCCTGAGGGAGACCCAGTACTTC
TRBV7-2	.	TRBJ2-3	.	CASSPGTSTDTQYF	TGTGCCAGCAGCCCCGGGACTAGCACAGATACGCAGTATTTT
TRBV4-2	few	TRBJ2-3	.	CASSQEYASGTDTQYF	TGTGCCAGCAGCCAAGAGTACGCTAGCGGCACAGATACGCAGTATTTT
TRBV30	.	TRBJ2-2	TRBD1	CAWSRQGVNTGELFF	TGTGCCTGGAGTAGACAGGGGGTTAACACCGGGGAGCTGTTTTTT
TRBV25-1	few	TRBJ1-5	.	CASSTTDGGNQPQHF	TGTGCCAGCAGCACCACGGATGGAGGAAATCAGCCCCAGCATTTT